These 9 T cell receptor beta chains originate from one sample sequenced in a study of blood T cell repertoires in COVID-19. Sequencing was performed with immunoSEQ multiplex PCR; in TCRdb, only in-frame clones are kept and a portion is missing. Among 130,000 or so clones listed, about 83% were seen once. Sequenced input: PBMCs or T cells enriched from blood (not recorded which). These receptors all stem from a woman in her twenties or thirties who had recovered from COVID-19.

The rearrangement links TRBV7-9 to TRBJ2-7; 10 positions agree with TRBD2. This CDR3 is 17 amino acids long. Germline V gene lookup returns CDR1 SEHNR and CDR2 FQNEAQ (reference sequence). V was clipped by 5 bases and J by 3 bases; unmatched bases: 13. The DNA of the CDR3 is TGTGCCAGCAGCGTCTCGGCTTTAGGACTAGCGGACTACGAGCAGTACTTC. This codes for CASSVSALGLADYEQYF.

The V call is TRBV4-1, the J call TRBJ1-3; the D gene is possibly TRBD1 (5 bases). Trimming shortened V by 7 bases and J by 4 bases, and 14 bases separated the two germline ends. The CDR3 length is 14 residues. The germline CDR1 and CDR2 sequences are MGHRA and YSYEKL. This CDR3 reads CASNPWGVGNTIYF. The CDR3 DNA reads TGCGCCAGCAACCCGTGGGGGGTCGGAAACACCATATATTTT.

The chain links TRBV6-5 to TRBJ2-3; D is ambiguous. Trimming left V 0 bases short and J 4 bases short, with 11 bases between. This CDR3 comprises 15 residues. From germline, CDR1 is MNHEY and CDR2 SVGAGI. CDR3 sequence reads: CASSYSRLLADTQYF. CDR3 DNA: TGTGCCAGCAGTTACTCGCGTTTATTGGCAGATACGCAGTATTTT.

The chain links TRBV7-2 to TRBJ2-7; 7 bases are shared with TRBD2. The CDR3 loop spans 14 amino acids. Germline V gives CDR1 SGHTA, CDR2 FQGNSA. The J segment lost 4 bases and the V segment lost 2 bases, leaving 5 bases of the junction unmatched. The DNA of the CDR3 is TGTGCCAGCAGCTTAAGTCCTAGCGGATACGAGCAGTACTTC. Translating it yields CASSLSPSGYEQYF.

The rearrangement uses TRBV27 and TRBJ2-7, with 11 bases identical to TRBD2. The germline gives CDR1 MNHEY, CDR2 SMNVEV (reference sequence). The CDR3 is 18 amino acids. The trim removed 5 bases at V and 2 bases at J, leaving 14 bases unmatched. CDR3 protein: CASSRISGRAFGPYEQYF. The CDR3, as DNA: TGTGCCAGCAGTCGCATTAGCGGGAGGGCCTTCGGTCCCTACGAGCAGTACTTC.

The chain uses TRBV7-6 and TRBJ1-4, with 7 nucleotides matching TRBD1. The CDR3 consists of 15 residues. J was trimmed by 4 bases and V by 3 bases; bases with no gene match: 5. Germline V lookup: CDR1 SGHVS, CDR2 FNYEAQ. The DNA for the CDR3 is TGTGCCAGCAGCTTTCGACAGGGTTTTAATGAAAAACTGTTTTTT. Translated: CASSFRQGFNEKLFF. Together with reference TRBV7-6 and TRBJ1-4, the CDR3 gives the full variable domain: GAGVSQSPRYKVTKRGQDVALRCDPISGHVSLYWYRQALGQGPEFLTYFNYEAQQDKSGLPNDRFSAERPEGSISTLTIQRTEQRDSAMYRCASSFRQGFNEKLFFGSGTQLSVL.

This chain links TRBV5-1 with TRBJ2-7, with D hard to call. V lost 3 bases and J 0 bases, leaving 10 bases between the germline ends. The CDR3 length is 14 residues. CDR1 and CDR2 (germline): SGHRS, YFSETQ. The CDR3 protein is CASSSYTSSYEQYF. The CDR3 nucleotides read TGCGCCAGCAGCTCTTACACCTCCTCCTACGAGCAGTACTTC.

CDR3 sequence reads: CASSSASQGLADTQYF. The CDR3, as DNA: TGCGCCAGCAGCTCGGCCTCGCAGGGGTTGGCAGATACGCAGTATTTT. The chain is built from TRBV4-3 and TRBJ2-3; the D gene is possibly TRBD1 (6 bases). Germline-derived CDR1 and CDR2 are LGHNA and YSLEER. The CDR3 covers 16 residues. The V end lost 5 bases, the J end lost 4 bases, and 19 bases lay between the germline ends.

This chain links TRBV3-1 (or the pseudogene TRBV3-2) with TRBJ1-5; 7 bases align to TRBD1. The junction had 4 bases not matched to a gene; V was cut back by 1 base and J by 4 bases. CDR1 and CDR2 from the germline V gene are LGHDT and YNNKEL (reference sequence). This CDR3 comprises 15 residues. CDR3 loop: CASSQGQGANQPQHF. CDR3 coding DNA: TGTGCCAGCAGCCAAGGACAGGGTGCTAATCAGCCCCAGCATTTT.